The T cell receptor (beta chain) under discussion was sequenced for a study of shared clonotypes between healthy human individuals. Deep-level running was used for the assay. Here immunoSEQ multiplex PCR was the method, and the copy in TCRdb shows in-frame clones only, minus some. The repertoire holds millions of clones, with less than 95% as singletons. CD45RO negativity and positive selection for CCR7 defined naive CD8 cells, a population that excluded terminally differentiated effector memory CD45RA+ cells. The V and J ends lost 5 bases and 5 bases respectively, with 22 bases between them. The CDR3 contains 16 residues. The germline V gene has CDR1 MNHEY and CDR2 SMNVEV (reference sequence).

Material: naive CD8+ T cells sorted from blood. The rearrangement uses TRBV27 and TRBJ2-7; the D gene is possibly TRBD1 (6 bases). This receptor was identified in a man aged 18-30 years in good health. The CDR3 sequence is CASSLGPGQGSHEQYF. The CDR3 region has the DNA TGTGCCAGCAGTCTCGGGCCCGGGCAGGGGTCCCACGAGCAGTACTTC.